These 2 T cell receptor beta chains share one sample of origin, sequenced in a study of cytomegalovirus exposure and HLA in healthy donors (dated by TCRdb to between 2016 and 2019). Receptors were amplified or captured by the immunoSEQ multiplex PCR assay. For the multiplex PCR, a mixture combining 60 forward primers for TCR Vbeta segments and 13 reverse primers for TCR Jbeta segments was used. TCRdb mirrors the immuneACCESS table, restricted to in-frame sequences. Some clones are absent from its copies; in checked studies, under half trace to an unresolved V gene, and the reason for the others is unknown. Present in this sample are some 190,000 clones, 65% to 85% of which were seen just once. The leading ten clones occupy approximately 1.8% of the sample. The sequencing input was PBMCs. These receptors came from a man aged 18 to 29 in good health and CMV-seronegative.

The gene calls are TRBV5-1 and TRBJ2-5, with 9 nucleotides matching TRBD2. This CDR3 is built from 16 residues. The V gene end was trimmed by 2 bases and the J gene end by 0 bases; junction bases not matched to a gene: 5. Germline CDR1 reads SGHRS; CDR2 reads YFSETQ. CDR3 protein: CASSFNSGSYQETQYF. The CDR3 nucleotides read TGCGCCAGCAGCTTTAATAGCGGGAGTTACCAAGAGACCCAGTACTTC.

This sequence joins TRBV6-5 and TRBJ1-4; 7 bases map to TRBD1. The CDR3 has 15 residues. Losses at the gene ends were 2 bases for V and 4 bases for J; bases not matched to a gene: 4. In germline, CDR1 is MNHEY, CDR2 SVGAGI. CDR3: CASSYRTGNNEKLFF. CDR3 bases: TGTGCCAGCAGTTACCGGACAGGAAATAATGAAAAACTGTTTTTT.